The 26 T cell receptor beta chains reported below all come from one sample, sequenced in a study of regulatory T cells in long-lasting Graves disease. Time point reported: persistent/refractory GD, antithyroid drugs over 5 years with positive TRAb. The TCR library was prepared using RNA isolated from PBMCs. Assembly of TCR beta libraries relied on iRepertoire HTBI primers together with Arm-PCR of CDR3 regions. TCRdb fed the multiplex PCR reads into MiXCR, producing one record per CDR3 protein. The sample holds 400,000 to 500,000 distinct CDR3 sequences, around a fifth seen once. This specimen was peripheral blood mononuclear cells (PBMCs), taken when the disease was refractory, from a patient treated with antithyroid drugs. Receptor source: a female donor with Graves disease.

There are many counts of this clonotype. An end of the junction does not agree with germline; a read error may underlie this. The V call is TRBV12-3 or TRBV12-4, the J call TRBJ2-7, with 9 positions matching TRBD2. CDR3 length equals 11 residues. CDR3 bases: TGTGCCAGCAGTTTAGGACTAGCGGTACACTTC. Protein: CASSLGLAVHF.

The chain employs TRBV6-4 and TRBJ1-5; TRBD1 agrees at 7 bases. Unmatched junction bases numbered 13, after V lost 0 bases and J lost 5 bases. The CDR3 extends over 18 amino acids. Germline V gene sequence: CDR1 MRHNA, CDR2 SNTAGT. CDR3: CASSDSLQGQRTDQPQHF. The DNA of the CDR3 is TGTGCCAGCAGTGACTCCCTTCAGGGACAGCGGACCGATCAGCCCCAGCATTTT.

This clonotype turned up a few times. The rearrangement joins TRBV5-1 to TRBJ2-7, with D possibly matching TRBD1 (6 bases). V shed 4 bases and J shed 2 bases, with 13 bases lying between them. Looked up from germline, CDR1 is SGHRS and CDR2 is YFSETQ. CDR3 size: 14 residues. The CDR3 coding sequence is TGCGCCAGCAGCCTCCGGGACATACCCTACGAGCAGTACTTC. Its protein product is CASSLRDIPYEQYF.

As for this clonotype: This may stem from a read error, because a much larger clone lies one nucleotide away. The V and J genes are TRBV6-4 and TRBJ2-7; 9 bases fit TRBD1. Per germline, CDR1 MRHNA and CDR2 SNTAGT. This CDR3 is 15 amino acids long. CDR3: CACSSPGTGYSEQYF. The CDR3 region has the DNA TGTGCCTGCAGTTCTCCCGGGACAGGGTATTCCGAGCAGTACTTC.

This clonotype has a count of ten or more. This chain links TRBV6-2 or TRBV6-3 with TRBJ2-7; TRBD2 is a possible D gene (5 bases). The CDR3 is made up of 15 amino acids. The germline V gene encodes CDR1 MNHEY and CDR2 SVGEGT. The germline V and J ends were trimmed by 0 bases and 3 bases, with 12 bases remaining between them. CDR3 in amino acids: CASSYSPPSGYEQYF. The DNA of the CDR3 is TGTGCCAGCAGTTACTCCCCTCCCAGCGGCTACGAGCAGTACTTC.

The gene calls are TRBV15 and TRBJ2-7; D might be TRBD1 (6 bases). V was pared by 0 bases and J by 2 bases, with 11 bases between. The length of the CDR3 is 15 residues. CDR1 and CDR2 from the germline V gene are LNHNV and YYDKDF (reference sequence). CDR3 loop: CATSRDYREAYEQYF. The CDR3 coding sequence is TGTGCCACCAGCAGAGATTACAGGGAAGCCTACGAGCAGTACTTC.

This clonotype was seen repeatedly, ten times or more. This chain links TRBV2 with TRBJ2-7, with D perhaps matching TRBD2 (6 bases). V dropped 8 bases and J dropped 0 bases, with 14 bases sitting between them. From germline, CDR1 is SNHLY and CDR2 FYNNEI. This CDR3 region has 14 residues. The DNA for the CDR3 is TGTGCCAGCGGCCTGGCGGGGAGCTCCTACGAGCAGTACTTC. Its translation is CASGLAGSSYEQYF.

This clonotype was detected many times. Its ends do not fully match the called genes, so a read error is possible. The DNA of the CDR3 is TGTGCCAGCAATGAAGGGGGCAACGCTAACTATGGCTACACCTTC. Amino acids: CASNEGGNANYGYTF. The chain couples TRBV6-1 to TRBJ1-2, with 7 bases lining up with TRBD1. Germline loops: CDR1 MNHNS, CDR2 SASEGT. The CDR3 loop spans 15 amino acids.

The table lists this clonotype with many counts. V gene TRBV5-1 combines with J gene TRBJ1-5; D gene unclear. The germline V and J ends were trimmed by 0 bases and 1 base, with 11 bases remaining between them. CDR3 length: 16 amino acids. In germline, CDR1 is SGHRS, CDR2 YFSETQ. The DNA of the CDR3 is TGCGCCAGCAGCTTGGGTCCGGGATCCAGCAATCAGCCCCAGCATTTT. It specifies CASSLGPGSSNQPQHF.

At least ten counts were recorded for this clonotype. The rearrangement uses TRBV28 and TRBJ1-1, with D possibly TRBD1 on 5 matching bases. The CDR3 totals 13 residues. The ends were cut back, 3 bases at V and 8 bases at J, with 13 bases in the middle. CDR1 and CDR2 from the germline V gene are MDHEN and SYDVKM. Here the CDR3 DNA reads TGTGCCAGCAGTTTTCCAGGGAAACCCGAAGCTTTCTTT. Translating gives CASSFPGKPEAFF.

This clonotype came up a few times. This chain links TRBV29-1 with TRBJ1-1; D is unresolved. V lost 2 bases and J 3 bases, leaving 7 bases between the germline ends. Germline lookup yields CDR1 SQVTM and CDR2 ANQGSEA. The CDR3 consists of 12 residues. The CDR3 DNA reads TGCAGCGTTGAACCCGTATACACTGAAGCTTTCTTT. Amino acids: CSVEPVYTEAFF.

This clonotype occurred many times. The rearrangement uses TRBV20-1 and TRBJ2-7; weak D call: TRBD2 (5 bases). V dropped 6 bases and J dropped 4 bases, with 13 bases sitting between them. CDR3 length: 12 amino acids. CDR1 and CDR2 from the germline V gene are DFQATT and SNEGSKA (reference sequence). In nucleotides, the CDR3 is TGCAGTGCACTCGGGGATACGTACGAGCAGTACTTC. Its protein is CSALGDTYEQYF.

This clonotype was seen repeatedly, ten times or more. The chain has TRBV30 and TRBJ2-2; D ambiguous. CDR3 size: 14 residues. Trimming took off 2 bases at V and 3 bases at J, with 10 bases between the two ends. Germline assignment: CDR1 GTSNPN and CDR2 SVGIG (reference sequence). The CDR3 sequence: CAWSFATHTGELFF. For the CDR3, the DNA is TGTGCCTGGAGTTTCGCTACTCACACCGGGGAGCTGTTTTTT.

The chain links TRBV28 to TRBJ2-7; TRBD2 aligns across 7 bases. Germline V lookup: CDR1 MDHEN, CDR2 SYDVKM. The CDR3 loop spans 14 amino acids. V trimming: 5 bases; J trimming: 0 bases; junction bases outside the gene matches: 4. The CDR3 sequence is CASSPRGVSYEQYF. For the CDR3, the DNA is TGTGCCAGCAGTCCCCGGGGGGTCTCCTACGAGCAGTACTTC.

This clonotype was seen many times. The chain combines TRBV7-2 with TRBJ2-5; 12 nucleotides agree with TRBD2. This CDR3 is built from 14 residues. Per germline, CDR1 SGHTA and CDR2 FQGNSA. The V gene end was trimmed by 3 bases and the J gene end by 11 bases; junction bases not matched to a gene: 7. The DNA for the CDR3 is TGTGCCAGCAGCTTTCGTTCTAGCGGGAGGGCGCAGTACTTC. It specifies CASSFRSSGRAQYF. The full variable domain, in which reference TRBV7-2 and TRBJ2-5 provide the parts outside the CDR3, is GAGVSQSPSNKVTEKGKDVELRCDPISGHTALYWYRQSLGQGLEFLIYFQGNSAPDKSGLPSDRFSAERTGGSVSTLTIQRTQQEDSAVYLCASSFRSSGRAQYFGPGTRLLVL.

This clonotype was counted many times. V usage is TRBV6-1 and J usage is TRBJ1-1; D gene unclear. The ends were cut back, 3 bases at V and 4 bases at J, with 18 bases in the middle. Germline assignment: CDR1 MNHNS and CDR2 SASEGT. The CDR3 covers 16 residues. CDR3 coding DNA: TGTGCCAGCAGTGACTGTTTAGTAGGGCCGCGCACTGAAGCTTTCTTT. This gives the protein CASSDCLVGPRTEAFF.

V and J are TRBV6-1 and TRBJ1-5; no clear D gene. The CDR3 spans 13 residues. Trimming stripped 6 bases from V and 4 bases from J, with 10 bases between. Germline V CDR1 and CDR2: MNHNS, SASEGT. CDR3 bases: TGTGCCAGCAGCTCCCGGGATAATCAGCCCCAGCATTTT. It translates to CASSSRDNQPQHF.

This clonotype occurred once. V is TRBV15 and J is TRBJ1-3; D is ambiguous. V was pared by 0 bases and J by 1 base, with 13 bases between. The CDR3 runs 17 residues. Germline-derived CDR1 and CDR2 are LNHNV and YYDKDF (reference sequence). CDR3 region: CATSRDFGVPSGNTIYF. The DNA of the CDR3 is TGTGCCACCAGCAGAGATTTTGGGGTTCCATCTGGAAACACCATATATTTT.

This clonotype came up many times. J is TRBJ2-7 and V is TRBV12-3 or TRBV12-4; 8 bases map to TRBD2. With 6 bases clipped from V and 6 bases from J, the junction kept 10 bases outside the gene matches. This CDR3 is 14 amino acids long. CDR3 protein: CASRDSGSRSEQYF. CDR3 in DNA: TGTGCCAGCAGGGACAGCGGGAGTAGGTCCGAGCAGTACTTC.

This clonotype came up a few times. This chain links TRBV14 with TRBJ2-7, with 8 positions matching TRBD2. Germline assignment: CDR1 SGHDN and CDR2 FVKESK. The ends lost 4 bases at V and 3 bases at J; junction bases unmatched: 8. This CDR3 spans 15 amino acids. DNA of the CDR3: TGTGCCAGCAGCCCCTTAGCGGGACTCGGCTACGAGCAGTACTTC. As protein: CASSPLAGLGYEQYF. Combining the CDR3 with reference TRBV14 and TRBJ2-7 gives the whole variable domain EAGVTQFPSHSVIEKGQTVTLRCDPISGHDNLYWYRRVMGKEIKFLLHFVKESKQDESGMPNNRFLAERTGGTYSTLKVQPAELEDSGVYFCASSPLAGLGYEQYFGPGTRLTVT.

This clonotype has a count of ten or more. The rearrangement links TRBV12-3 or TRBV12-4 to TRBJ2-5, with D uncertain. V gave up 3 bases and J gave up 5 bases, with 10 bases separating them. The CDR3 spans 13 residues. The CDR3 is CASSLSVAETQYF. CDR3 DNA: TGTGCCAGCAGTTTGTCGGTGGCGGAGACCCAGTACTTC.

Many counts were recorded for this clonotype. The chain is built from TRBV2 and TRBJ1-2; 8 nucleotides line up with TRBD1. Germline lookup yields CDR1 SNHLY and CDR2 FYNNEI. Trimming cost V 6 bases and J 3 bases; bases outside gene matches: 3. The CDR3 is 13 amino acids. CDR3 in DNA: TGTGCCAGCAGGGACAGGGAAGACTATGGCTACACCTTC. Its protein is CASRDREDYGYTF.

Only a few counts were recorded for this clonotype. The chain has TRBV5-1 and TRBJ1-4, with D possibly matching TRBD1 (6 bases). CDR3 length: 15 amino acids. Germline loops: CDR1 SGHRS, CDR2 YFSETQ. V was pared by 3 bases and J by 8 bases, with 17 bases between. As DNA, the CDR3 is TGCGCCAGCAGCTCGGGGGGGGGGCCCGAGGAAAAACTGTTTTTT. It encodes CASSSGGGPEEKLFF.

This clonotype was recorded at least ten times. The chain uses TRBV20-1 and TRBJ2-7; D ambiguous. The CDR3 is 13 residues long. CDR1 and CDR2 (germline): DFQATT, SNEGSKA (reference sequence). Trimming left V 2 bases short and J 1 base short, with 9 bases between. CDR3 DNA: TGCAGTGCTAGAACGGCGGATTCCTACGAGCAGTACTTC. This translates into CSARTADSYEQYF.

Details on this clonotype: A much larger clone is a single base away; this may be a read error. This sequence joins TRBV10-3 and TRBJ1-4; D gene uncertain. Trimming took off 5 bases at V and 0 bases at J, with 13 bases between the two ends. Germline CDR1 is ENHRY and CDR2 is SYGVKD. The CDR3 covers 16 residues. CDR3 region: CAISLTSHTTNEKLFF. The CDR3 bases are TGTGCCATCAGTTTAACCAGCCATACAACTAATGAAAAACTGTTTTTT.

Only a few counts were recorded for this clonotype. V and J are TRBV5-6 and TRBJ2-7; 10 bases fit TRBD2. The CDR3 spans 15 residues. Trimming took 4 bases from V and 4 from J; bases not matched to a gene: 8. CDR1 SGHDT and CDR2 YYEEEE come from the germline V gene. The CDR3 DNA sequence: TGTGCCAGCAGCCTCCCTAGCGGGAGTGGGTACGAGCAGTACTTC. Encoded protein: CASSLPSGSGYEQYF.